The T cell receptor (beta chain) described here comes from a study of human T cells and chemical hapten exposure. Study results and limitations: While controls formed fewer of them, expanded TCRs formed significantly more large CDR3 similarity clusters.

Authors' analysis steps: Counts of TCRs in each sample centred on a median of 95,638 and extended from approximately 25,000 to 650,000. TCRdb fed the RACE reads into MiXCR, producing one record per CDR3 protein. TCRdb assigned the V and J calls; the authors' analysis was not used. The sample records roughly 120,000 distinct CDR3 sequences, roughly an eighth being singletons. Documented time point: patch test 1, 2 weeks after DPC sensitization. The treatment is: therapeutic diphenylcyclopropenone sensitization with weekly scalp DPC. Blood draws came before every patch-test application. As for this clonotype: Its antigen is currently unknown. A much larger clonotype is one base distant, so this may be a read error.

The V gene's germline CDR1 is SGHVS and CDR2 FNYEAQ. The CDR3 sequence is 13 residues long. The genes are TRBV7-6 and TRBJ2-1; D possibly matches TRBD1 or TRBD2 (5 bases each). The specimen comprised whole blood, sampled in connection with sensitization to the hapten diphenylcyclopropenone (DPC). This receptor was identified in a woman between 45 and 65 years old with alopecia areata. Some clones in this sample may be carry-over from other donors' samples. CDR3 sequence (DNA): TGTGCCAGCAGCCCCGGGGCCTACAGTGAGCAGTTCTTC. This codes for CASSPGAYSEQFF.